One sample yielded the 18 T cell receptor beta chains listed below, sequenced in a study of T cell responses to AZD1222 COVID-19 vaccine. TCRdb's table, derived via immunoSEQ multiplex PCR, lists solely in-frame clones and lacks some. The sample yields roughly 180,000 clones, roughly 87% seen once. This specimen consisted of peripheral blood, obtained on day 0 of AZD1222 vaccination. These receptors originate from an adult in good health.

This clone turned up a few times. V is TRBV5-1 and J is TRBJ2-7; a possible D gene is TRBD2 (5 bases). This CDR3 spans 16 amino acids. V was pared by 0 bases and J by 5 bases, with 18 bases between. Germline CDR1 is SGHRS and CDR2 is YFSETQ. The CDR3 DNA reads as TGCGCCAGCAGCTTGGTGTCGAGCGGAAAGCAGAACGAGCAGTACTTC. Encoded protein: CASSLVSSGKQNEQYF. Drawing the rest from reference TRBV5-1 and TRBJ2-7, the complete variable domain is KAGVTQTPRYLIKTRGQQVTLSCSPISGHRSVSWYQQTPGQGLQFLFEYFSETQRNKGNFPGRFSGRQFSNSRSEMNVSTLELGDSALYLCASSLVSSGKQNEQYFGPGTRLTVT.

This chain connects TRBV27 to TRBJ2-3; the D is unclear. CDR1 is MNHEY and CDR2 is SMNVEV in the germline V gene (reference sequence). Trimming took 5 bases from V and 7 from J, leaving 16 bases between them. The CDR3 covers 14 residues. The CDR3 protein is CASSPYLPRNTQYF. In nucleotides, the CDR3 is TGTGCCAGCAGTCCCTATCTCCCGCGGAATACGCAGTATTTT.

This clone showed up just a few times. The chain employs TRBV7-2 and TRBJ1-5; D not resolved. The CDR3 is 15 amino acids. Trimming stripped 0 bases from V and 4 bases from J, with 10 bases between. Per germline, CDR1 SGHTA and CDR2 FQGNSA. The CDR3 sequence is CASSLALGPNQPQHF. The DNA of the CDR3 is TGTGCCAGCAGCTTAGCGCTCGGTCCGAATCAGCCCCAGCATTTT.

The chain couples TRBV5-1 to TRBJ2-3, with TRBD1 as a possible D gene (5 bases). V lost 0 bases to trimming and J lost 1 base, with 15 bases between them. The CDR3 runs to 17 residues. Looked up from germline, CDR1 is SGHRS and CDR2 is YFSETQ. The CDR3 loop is CASSLAGRARGTDTQYF. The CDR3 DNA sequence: TGCGCCAGCAGCTTGGCCGGCAGGGCTCGGGGCACAGATACGCAGTATTTT.

CDR3 in amino acids: CASSMQVRDEQFF. The DNA of the CDR3 is TGTGCCAGTAGTATGCAGGTTAGGGATGAGCAGTTCTTC. The chain couples TRBV19 to TRBJ2-1; unclear D gene. The CDR3 consists of 13 residues. Germline CDR1 reads LNHDA; CDR2 reads SQIVND (reference sequence). The V and J ends lost 3 bases and 8 bases respectively, with 11 bases between them.

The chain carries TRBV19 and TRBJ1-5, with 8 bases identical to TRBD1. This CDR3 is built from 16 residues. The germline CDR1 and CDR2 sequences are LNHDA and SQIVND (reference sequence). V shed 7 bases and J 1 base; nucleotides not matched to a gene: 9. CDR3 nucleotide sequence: TGTGCCAGTATATGGGCAGGGGGCTCGAGCAATCAGCCCCAGCATTTT. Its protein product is CASIWAGGSSNQPQHF.

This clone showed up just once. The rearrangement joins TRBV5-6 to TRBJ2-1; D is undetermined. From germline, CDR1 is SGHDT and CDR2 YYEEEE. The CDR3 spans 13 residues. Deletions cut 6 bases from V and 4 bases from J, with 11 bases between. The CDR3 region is CASTETAYNEQFF. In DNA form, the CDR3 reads TGTGCCAGCACCGAGACTGCATACAATGAGCAGTTCTTC.

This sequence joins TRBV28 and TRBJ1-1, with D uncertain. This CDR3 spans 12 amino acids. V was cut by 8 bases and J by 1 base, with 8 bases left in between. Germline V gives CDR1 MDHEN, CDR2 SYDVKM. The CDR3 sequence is CASVYQNTEAFF. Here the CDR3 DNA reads TGTGCCAGCGTATACCAGAACACTGAAGCTTTCTTT.

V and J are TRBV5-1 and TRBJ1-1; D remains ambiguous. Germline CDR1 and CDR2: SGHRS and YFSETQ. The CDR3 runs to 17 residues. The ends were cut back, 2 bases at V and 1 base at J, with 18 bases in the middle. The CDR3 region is CASSLQSRGRPNTEAFF. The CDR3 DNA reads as TGCGCCAGCAGCTTACAATCACGCGGCAGACCGAACACTGAAGCTTTCTTT.

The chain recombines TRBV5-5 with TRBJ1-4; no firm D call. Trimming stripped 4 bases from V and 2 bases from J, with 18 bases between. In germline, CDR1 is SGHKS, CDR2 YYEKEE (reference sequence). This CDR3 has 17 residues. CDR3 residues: CASSPPRGVKTNEKLFF. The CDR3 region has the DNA TGTGCCAGCAGCCCCCCCCGGGGAGTGAAGACTAATGAAAAACTGTTTTTT.

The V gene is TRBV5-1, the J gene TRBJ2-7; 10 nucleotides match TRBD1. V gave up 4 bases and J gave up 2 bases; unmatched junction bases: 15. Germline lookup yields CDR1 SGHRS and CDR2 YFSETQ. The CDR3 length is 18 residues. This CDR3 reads CASSLGLRTGTGAYEQYF. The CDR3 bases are TGCGCCAGCAGCCTGGGTTTACGAACCGGGACAGGGGCCTACGAGCAGTACTTC.

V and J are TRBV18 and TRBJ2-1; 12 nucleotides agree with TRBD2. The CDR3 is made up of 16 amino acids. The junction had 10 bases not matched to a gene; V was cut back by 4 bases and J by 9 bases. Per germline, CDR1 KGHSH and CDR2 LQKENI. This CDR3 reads CASSLMTSGRGGEQFF. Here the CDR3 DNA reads TGTGCCAGCTCACTGATGACTAGCGGGAGAGGCGGTGAGCAGTTCTTC.

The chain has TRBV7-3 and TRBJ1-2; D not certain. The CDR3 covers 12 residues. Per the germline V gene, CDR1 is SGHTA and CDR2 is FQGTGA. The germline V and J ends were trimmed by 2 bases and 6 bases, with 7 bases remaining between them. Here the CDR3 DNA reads TGTGCCAGCAGCTTAGGCAGAAATGGCTACACCTTC. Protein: CASSLGRNGYTF.

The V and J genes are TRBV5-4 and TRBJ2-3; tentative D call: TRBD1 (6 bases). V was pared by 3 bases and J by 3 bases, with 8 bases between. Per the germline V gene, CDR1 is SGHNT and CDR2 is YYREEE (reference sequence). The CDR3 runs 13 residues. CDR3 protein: CASSSTGTDTQYF. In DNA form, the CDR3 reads TGTGCCAGCAGCTCAACAGGGACAGATACGCAGTATTTT.

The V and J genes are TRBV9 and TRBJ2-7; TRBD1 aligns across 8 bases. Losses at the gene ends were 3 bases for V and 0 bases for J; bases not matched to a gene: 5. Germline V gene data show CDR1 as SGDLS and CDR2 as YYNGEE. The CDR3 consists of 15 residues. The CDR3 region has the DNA TGTGCCAGCAGCGGGTGGACAGGGAGCTCCTACGAGCAGTACTTC. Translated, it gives CASSGWTGSSYEQYF.

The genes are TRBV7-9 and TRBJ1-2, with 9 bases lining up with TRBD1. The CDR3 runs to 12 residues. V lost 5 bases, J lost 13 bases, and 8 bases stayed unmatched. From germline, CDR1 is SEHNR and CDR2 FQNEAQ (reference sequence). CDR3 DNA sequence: TGTGCCAGCAGCCCTTCACAGGGGGCAGTCACCTTC. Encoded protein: CASSPSQGAVTF.

The CDR3 DNA is TGTGCTAGTGGTGCCCCCCACTCTGGGGCCAACGTCCTGACTTTC. Its translation: CASGAPHSGANVLTF. This chain joins TRBV12-5 and TRBJ2-6; the D is unclear. Germline values: CDR1 LGHNT, CDR2 FRNRAP. Trimming shortened V by 5 bases and J by 0 bases, and 8 bases separated the two germline ends. This CDR3 spans 15 amino acids. Full variable domain (missing parts from reference TRBV12-5 and TRBJ2-6): DARVTQTPRHKVTEMGQEVTMRCQPILGHNTVFWYRQTMMQGLELLAYFRNRAPLDDSGMPKDRFSAEMPDATLATLKIQPSEPRDSAVYFCASGAPHSGANVLTFGAGSRLTVL.

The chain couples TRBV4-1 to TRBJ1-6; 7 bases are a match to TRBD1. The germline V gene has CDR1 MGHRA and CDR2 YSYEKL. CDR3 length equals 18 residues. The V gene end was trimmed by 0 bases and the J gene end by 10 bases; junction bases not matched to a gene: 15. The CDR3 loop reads CASSQDALQTGPESPLHF. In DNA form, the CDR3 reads TGCGCCAGCAGCCAAGATGCCCTCCAGACAGGGCCGGAATCACCCCTCCACTTT.